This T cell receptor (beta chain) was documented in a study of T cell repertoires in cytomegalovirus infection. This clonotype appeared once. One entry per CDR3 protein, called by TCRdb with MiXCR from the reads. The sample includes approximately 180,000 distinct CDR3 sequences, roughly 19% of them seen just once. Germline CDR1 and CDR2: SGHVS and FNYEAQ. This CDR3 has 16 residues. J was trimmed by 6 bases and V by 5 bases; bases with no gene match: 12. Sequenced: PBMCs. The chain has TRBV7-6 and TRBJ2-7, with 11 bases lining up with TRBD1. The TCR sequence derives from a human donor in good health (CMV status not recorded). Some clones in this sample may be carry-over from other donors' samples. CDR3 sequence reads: CASSPRRGQGGIEQYF. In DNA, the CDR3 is TGTGCCAGCAGCCCGCGCCGGGGACAGGGGGGTATCGAGCAGTACTTC.